This T cell receptor beta chain was identified in a study of CD8 T cells in Susac syndrome. General study points: The study recognized that the number of individuals in its TCR sequencing and HLA analysis was relatively small.

Comments on this clonotype: Its antigen remains unidentified.

When the RNA was reverse transcribed, random hexamers were used with an input of 0.5 to 1 ug. TCRdb used MiXCR to reprocess the immunoSEQ multiplex PCR reads, holding one entry per CDR3 protein. This sample yields some 260,000 distinct CDR3 sequences, of which 80% to 95% are seen a single time; less than 0.075% belongs to the top ten. Sequencing of TCR beta covered CD8+ and CD4+ T cells obtained from blood. The patients who served as multiple sclerosis controls were treatment-naive and had stable or active relapsing-remitting disease that fulfilled the revised McDonald criteria. Negative isolation was applied to CD8+ and CD4+ T cells, and FACS enrichment was applied to TEMRA cells. Sequencing input: CD4+ T cells from PBMCs. The sequence was collected from a human donor with multiple sclerosis.

This CDR3 is CASSQAPRGTEAFF. The DNA of the CDR3 is TGCGCCAGCAGCCAAGCTCCGAGGGGCACTGAAGCTTTCTTT. V gene TRBV4-1 combines with J gene TRBJ1-1; TRBD1 is a possible D gene (5 bases). V was cut by 1 base and J by 4 bases, with 10 bases left in between. Germline V gives CDR1 MGHRA, CDR2 YSYEKL. The CDR3 extends over 14 amino acids.